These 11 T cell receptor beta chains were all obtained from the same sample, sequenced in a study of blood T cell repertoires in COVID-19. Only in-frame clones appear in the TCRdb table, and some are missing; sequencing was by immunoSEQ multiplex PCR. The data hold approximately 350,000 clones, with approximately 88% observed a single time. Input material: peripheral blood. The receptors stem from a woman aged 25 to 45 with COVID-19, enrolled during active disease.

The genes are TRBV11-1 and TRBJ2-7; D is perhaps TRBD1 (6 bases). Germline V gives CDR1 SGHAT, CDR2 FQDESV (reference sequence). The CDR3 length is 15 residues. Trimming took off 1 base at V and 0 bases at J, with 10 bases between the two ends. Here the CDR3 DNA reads TGTGCCAGCAGCTTAGAGGGGGATGGCTCCTACGAGCAGTACTTC. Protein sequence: CASSLEGDGSYEQYF.

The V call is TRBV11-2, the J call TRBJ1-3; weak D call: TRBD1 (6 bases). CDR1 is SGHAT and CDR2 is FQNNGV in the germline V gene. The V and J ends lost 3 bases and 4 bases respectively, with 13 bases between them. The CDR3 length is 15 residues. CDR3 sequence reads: CASSFQGTVGNTIYF. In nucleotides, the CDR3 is TGTGCCAGCAGCTTCCAGGGGACGGTCGGAAACACCATATATTTT.

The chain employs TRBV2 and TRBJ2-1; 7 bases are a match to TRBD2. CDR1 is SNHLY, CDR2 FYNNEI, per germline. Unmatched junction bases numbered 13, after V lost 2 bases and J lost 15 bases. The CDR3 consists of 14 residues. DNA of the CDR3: TGTGCCAGCAGTGAATCTCTAGCGGCCTTACGGTGGTTCTTC. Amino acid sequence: CASSESLAALRWFF.

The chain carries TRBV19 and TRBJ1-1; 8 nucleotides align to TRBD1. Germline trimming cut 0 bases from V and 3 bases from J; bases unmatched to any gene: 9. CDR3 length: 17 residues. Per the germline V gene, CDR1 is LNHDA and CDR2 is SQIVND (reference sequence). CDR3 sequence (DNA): TGTGCCAGTAGTATAGACAGGGGGCTAGGAATGGACACTGAAGCTTTCTTT. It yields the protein CASSIDRGLGMDTEAFF. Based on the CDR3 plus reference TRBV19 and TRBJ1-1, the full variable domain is DGGITQSPKYLFRKEGQNVTLSCEQNLNHDAMYWYRQDPGQGLRLIYYSQIVNDFQKGDIAEGYSVSREKKESFPLTVTSAQKNPTAFYLCASSIDRGLGMDTEAFFGQGTRLTVV.

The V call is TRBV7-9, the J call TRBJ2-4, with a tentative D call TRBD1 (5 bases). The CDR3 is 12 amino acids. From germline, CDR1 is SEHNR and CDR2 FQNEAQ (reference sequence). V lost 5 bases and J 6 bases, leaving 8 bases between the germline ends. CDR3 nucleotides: TGTGCCAGCAGCGTAGACAGAAACATTCAGTACTTC. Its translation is CASSVDRNIQYF.

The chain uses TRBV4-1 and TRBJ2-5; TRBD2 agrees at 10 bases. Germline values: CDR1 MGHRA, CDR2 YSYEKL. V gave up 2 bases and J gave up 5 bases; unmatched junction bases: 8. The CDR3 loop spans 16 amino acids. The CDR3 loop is CASSQRLAGAKETQYF. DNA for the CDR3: TGCGCCAGCAGCCAACGGCTAGCGGGGGCTAAGGAGACCCAGTACTTC.

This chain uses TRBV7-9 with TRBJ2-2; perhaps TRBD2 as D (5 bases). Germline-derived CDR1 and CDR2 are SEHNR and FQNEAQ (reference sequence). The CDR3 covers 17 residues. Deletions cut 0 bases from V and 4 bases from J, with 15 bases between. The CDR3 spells CASSLAYETRVTGELFF. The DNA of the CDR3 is TGTGCCAGCAGCTTAGCTTACGAGACGCGGGTCACCGGGGAGCTGTTTTTT.

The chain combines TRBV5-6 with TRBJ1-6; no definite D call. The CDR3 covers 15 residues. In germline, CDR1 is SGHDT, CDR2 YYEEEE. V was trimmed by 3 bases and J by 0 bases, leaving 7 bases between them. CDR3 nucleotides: TGTGCCAGCAGCTACGAGAGCTCCTATAATTCACCCCTCCACTTT. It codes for CASSYESSYNSPLHF. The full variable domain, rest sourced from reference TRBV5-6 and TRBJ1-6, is DAGVTQSPTHLIKTRGQQVTLRCSPKSGHDTVSWYQQALGQGPQFIFQYYEEEERQRGNFPDRFSGHQFPNYSSELNVNALLLGDSALYLCASSYESSYNSPLHFGNGTRLTVT.

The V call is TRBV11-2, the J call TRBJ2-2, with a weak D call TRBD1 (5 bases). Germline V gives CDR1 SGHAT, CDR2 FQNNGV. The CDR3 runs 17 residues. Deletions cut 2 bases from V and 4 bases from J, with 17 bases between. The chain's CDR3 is CASSLFSTGRLTGELFF. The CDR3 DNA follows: TGTGCCAGCAGCTTATTTAGCACAGGACGACTCACCGGGGAGCTGTTTTTT.

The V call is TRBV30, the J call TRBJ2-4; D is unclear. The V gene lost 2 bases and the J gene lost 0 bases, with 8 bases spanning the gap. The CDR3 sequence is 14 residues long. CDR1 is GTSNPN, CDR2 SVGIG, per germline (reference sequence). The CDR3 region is CAWSNSLAKNIQYF. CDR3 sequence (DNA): TGTGCCTGGAGTAACAGTCTAGCCAAAAACATTCAGTACTTC.

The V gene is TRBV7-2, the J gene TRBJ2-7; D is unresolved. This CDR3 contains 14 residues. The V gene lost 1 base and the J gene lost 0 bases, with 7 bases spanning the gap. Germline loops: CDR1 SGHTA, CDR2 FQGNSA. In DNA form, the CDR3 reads TGTGCCAGCAGCTTAGGTGTCAGCTCCTACGAGCAGTACTTC. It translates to CASSLGVSSYEQYF.